This TCR beta chain is from a study of PD-L1 blockade in urothelial cancer. Study as a whole: Males with bladder-origin urothelial cancer constituted about 85% of the 29 patients. Study results and caveats: Greater 3-week expansion of tumor-associated blood clones was recorded for durable-benefit patients.

Sample time point: pretreatment peripheral blood. Clones were sequenced by immunoSEQ multiplex PCR, and TCRdb holds only the in-frame ones, with some missing. In the table there are around 70,000 clones, 75% to 90% of which are singletons. The germline CDR1 and CDR2 sequences are SNHLY and FYNNEI. Trimming cost V 6 bases and J 10 bases; bases outside gene matches: 10. The CDR3 runs to 14 residues. This clone has only a few counts. The target antigen is unknown. This chain joins TRBV2 and TRBJ1-5, with 9 positions matching TRBD1. The clonotype was recovered from a man in his 70s with urothelial cancer. The sequenced sample was PBMCs, obtained around atezolizumab (anti-PD-L1) treatment. The CDR3 bases are TGTGCCAGCAGGCCTCGGACAGGGGAGAAACCCCAGCATTTT. Translated: CASRPRTGEKPQHF.